The present entry profiles one T cell receptor beta chain with its context. Antigen: not known. This entry belongs to a study of cytomegalovirus exposure and HLA in healthy donors. General study results and limits: Later work showed greater clonal expansion in HLA-associated TCR beta chains than in equally common others. One variant, a missense change in DCLRE1C, was linked in a later analysis to TCR beta V- and J-gene trimming.

The PCR contained 60 Vbeta and 13 Jbeta primers. Profiled with immunoSEQ multiplex PCR; TCRdb holds only in-frame clones, not every one. The sample records about 170,000 clones, more than 70% being singletons. The V end lost 6 bases, the J end lost 0 bases, and 11 bases lay between the germline ends. Per germline, CDR1 SGHNT and CDR2 YYREEE (reference sequence). This CDR3 is 14 amino acids long. The origin of this receptor is a boy aged 2 to 9 in good health and CMV-seronegative. The rearrangement joins TRBV5-4 to TRBJ2-3; D perhaps matches TRBD1 (5 bases). Sequencing was carried out using PBMCs. The CDR3 DNA reads as TGTGCCAGCACCGAGACAGTAAGCACAGATACGCAGTATTTT. Its protein product is CASTETVSTDTQYF.